These T cell receptor beta chains were read from a single sample in a study of glioma-infiltrating T cells. A single record per CDR3 protein comes from TCRdb applying MiXCR to the multiplex PCR reads. Of a few hundred thousand distinct CDR3 sequences detected, 41% appear once; the ten largest clones hold around 11%. The specimen sequenced was glioma tissue, nonneoplastic brain tissue, or PBMCs (not recorded which). The receptors originated from a human donor with low-grade glioma or glioblastoma, undergoing nonglioma brain surgery, or in good health (not recorded which). Both conserved end residues are part of each CDR3. Fields, in order: V gene, J gene, CDR3 protein.

v_call: TRBV5-1; j_call: TRBJ2-1; cdr3_aa: CASSLQGGYNEQFF
v_call: TRBV10-3; j_call: TRBJ1-2; cdr3_aa: CAIRGLSYGYTF
v_call: TRBV6-2/TRBV6-3; j_call: TRBJ1-2; cdr3_aa: CASTRVYGNYDYTF
v_call: TRBV11-2; j_call: TRBJ2-3; cdr3_aa: CASSLRLAGAEDTQYF
v_call: TRBV6-1; j_call: TRBJ1-5; cdr3_aa: CAYSSGHNQPQHF
v_call: TRBV24-1; j_call: TRBJ2-2; cdr3_aa: CATSDINTGELFF
v_call: TRBV27; j_call: TRBJ2-3; cdr3_aa: CAAGDLSTDTQYF
v_call: TRBV6-1; j_call: TRBJ2-4; cdr3_aa: CAGSPRISKNIQYF
v_call: TRBV2; j_call: TRBJ1-2; cdr3_aa: CASNRQGSHGYTF
v_call: TRBV7-2; j_call: TRBJ2-7; cdr3_aa: CAGSSRGGSYEQYF
v_call: TRBV28; j_call: TRBJ2-7; cdr3_aa: CASSSKPYEQYF
v_call: TRBV28; j_call: TRBJ1-2; cdr3_aa: CASRGQRGYTF